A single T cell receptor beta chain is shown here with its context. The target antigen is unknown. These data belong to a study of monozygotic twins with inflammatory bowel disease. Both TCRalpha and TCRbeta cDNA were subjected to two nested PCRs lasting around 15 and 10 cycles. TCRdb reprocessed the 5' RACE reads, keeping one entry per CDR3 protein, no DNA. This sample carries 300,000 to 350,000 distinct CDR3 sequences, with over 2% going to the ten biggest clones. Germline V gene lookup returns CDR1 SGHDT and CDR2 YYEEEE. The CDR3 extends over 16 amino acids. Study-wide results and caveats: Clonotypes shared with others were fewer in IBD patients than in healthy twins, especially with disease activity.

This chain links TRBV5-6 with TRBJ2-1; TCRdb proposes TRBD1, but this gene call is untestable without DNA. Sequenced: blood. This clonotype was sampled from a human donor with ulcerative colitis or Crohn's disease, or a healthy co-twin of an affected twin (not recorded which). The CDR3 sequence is CASSSGTGDSYNEQFF.